This TCR beta chain was sequenced in a study of blood T cell repertoires in COVID-19. Germline V gives CDR1 SNHLY, CDR2 FYNNEI. The germline V and J ends were trimmed by 3 bases and 4 bases, with 9 bases remaining between them. The length of the CDR3 is 14 residues. Sequenced by immunoSEQ multiplex PCR; TCRdb stores in-frame clones only, minus some. The sample includes approximately 65,000 clones, 70% to 90% of them seen just once. The chain carries TRBV2 and TRBJ1-4, with D unclear. The sequenced sample consisted of peripheral blood. The source is a man aged 35 to 55 with acute or convalescent COVID-19. The CDR3 DNA reads TGTGCCAGCAGTGATTGGCAGAATAATGAAAAACTGTTTTTT. This sequence encodes CASSDWQNNEKLFF.